Shown below are 9 T cell receptor beta chains from a single sample sequenced in a study of T-cell memory formation after mild COVID-19. TCRdb called the 5' RACE reads again in MiXCR, with one record for every CDR3 protein. The sample lists 250,000 to 400,000 distinct CDR3 sequences; approximately 15% were seen once. Sequencing was done on a sample of PBMCs or a T cell subset sorted from them (not recorded which). These receptors were taken from a man between 18 and 29 years old who had mild COVID-19 (a few samples of this study predate the infection). Cell type and time point are not known.

This clonotype was observed once. The chain employs TRBV7-2 and TRBJ1-1, with D uncertain. The V end lost 5 bases, the J end lost 5 bases, and 12 bases lay between the germline ends. The CDR3 has 13 residues. In germline, CDR1 is SGHTA, CDR2 FQGNSA. CDR3 protein: CASSPSRETEAFF. The DNA for the CDR3 is TGTGCCAGCAGCCCCTCGAGGGAGACTGAAGCTTTCTTT.

This clonotype has just a few counts. The chain employs TRBV20-1 and TRBJ1-2; 7 bases match TRBD1. The CDR3 is 13 residues long. J lost 5 bases, V lost 5 bases, and 8 bases had no gene match. Germline V gives CDR1 DFQATT, CDR2 SNEGSKA (reference sequence). CDR3 region: CSAEQGSGYGYTF. CDR3 in DNA: TGCAGTGCTGAACAGGGGTCAGGGTATGGCTACACCTTC.

The genes are TRBV5-4 and TRBJ2-2, with a possible D match to TRBD2 (6 bases). Germline V gene sequence: CDR1 SGHNT, CDR2 YYREEE (reference sequence). V lost 3 bases to trimming and J lost 5 bases, with 17 bases between them. The CDR3 spans 16 residues. CDR3 protein: CASSSSGLAGTGELFF. Here the CDR3 DNA reads TGTGCCAGCAGCTCCTCAGGGTTGGCGGGAACCGGGGAGCTGTTTTTT. Using reference TRBV5-4 and TRBJ2-2 for the parts outside the CDR3, the full variable domain is ETGVTQSPTHLIKTRGQQVTLRCSSQSGHNTVSWYQQALGQGPQFIFQYYREEENGRGNFPPRFSGLQFPNYSSELNVNALELDDSALYLCASSSSGLAGTGELFFGEGSRLTVL.

This clonotype was recorded a few times. The V call is TRBV12-3 or TRBV12-4, the J call TRBJ1-5; the D gene is possibly TRBD1 (5 bases). V gave up 5 bases and J gave up 11 bases, with 16 bases separating them. The CDR3 has 13 amino acids. The CDR3 DNA reads TGTGCCAGCAGTACCTATGAGGGGCGGGCCCAGCATTTT. This translates into CASSTYEGRAQHF.

In its sample, this clonotype was seen a few times. The chain uses TRBV11-2 and TRBJ2-5; 7 bases match TRBD1. V lost 6 bases to trimming and J lost 3 bases; unmatched junction nucleotides: 10. The CDR3 is 15 residues long. CDR1 SGHAT and CDR2 FQNNGV come from the germline V gene. Here the CDR3 DNA reads TGTGCCAGCAGTCATAATACAGGGGTGGAAGAGACCCAGTACTTC. It is translated as CASSHNTGVEETQYF.

This clonotype was found a few times. This chain uses TRBV18 with TRBJ2-1; D unresolved. This CDR3 is built from 16 residues. Germline V gene data show CDR1 as KGHSH and CDR2 as LQKENI. Trimming pared 1 base from V and 0 bases from J, leaving 10 bases between. The CDR3 protein is CASSPQQASSYNEQFF. DNA of the CDR3: TGTGCCAGCTCACCACAGCAGGCGAGCTCCTACAATGAGCAGTTCTTC.

This clonotype was seen a few times. The rearrangement uses TRBV6-6 and TRBJ1-1, with D perhaps TRBD1 (5 bases). The germline V gene has CDR1 MNHNY and CDR2 SVGAGI (reference sequence). V was pared by 10 bases and J by 6 bases, with 21 bases between. The CDR3 extends over 14 amino acids. The CDR3 coding sequence is TGTGCCACCGTTAGGGGAGGGTTTAGCGCTGAAGCTTTCTTT. Protein sequence: CATVRGGFSAEAFF.

The chain links TRBV10-3 to TRBJ1-1, with unresolved D. Trimming took 6 bases from V and 1 from J, leaving 12 bases between them. CDR1 and CDR2 from the germline V gene are ENHRY and SYGVKD. The CDR3 consists of 14 residues. DNA for the CDR3: TGTGCCATCAGACGTGACTTGGGGAACACTGAAGCTTTCTTT. Residues: CAIRRDLGNTEAFF.

In this sample, this clonotype turned up a few times. The chain recombines TRBV28 with TRBJ1-1; D remains ambiguous. Germline loops: CDR1 MDHEN, CDR2 SYDVKM. V lost 8 bases, J lost 4 bases, and 8 bases lay in between. The CDR3 runs 11 residues. The CDR3 nucleotides read TGTGCCAGCCTCAGGACCACTGAAGCTTTCTTT. Protein: CASLRTTEAFF.